The rows below give T cell receptor beta chains drawn from one sample of a study of T cells expressing NK-cell markers. TCRdb re-called the 5' RACE reads and gives one entry per CDR3 protein, without DNA. The listing contains roughly 420,000 distinct CDR3 sequences. The sequencing sample was made of blood T cells: a sorted CD56 or NKG2C T cell subset, CD4+ or CD8+ T cells, or bulk PBMC T cells (not recorded which). The source is a woman aged 18 to 75 in good health. Each CDR3 is given with its conserved first and last residue. Each record gives: V gene, J gene, CDR3 protein.

>TRBV9|TRBJ1-2
CASSVEAYGYTF
>TRBV5-1|TRBJ2-7
CATALAGGSYEQYF
>TRBV6-5|TRBJ1-1
CASSSTRGNTEAFF
>TRBV28|TRBJ1-2
CASSLGNRIYGYTF
>TRBV19|TRBJ2-5
CASSPRKGQVEETQYF
>TRBV3-1|TRBJ2-5
CASKDLGEETQYF
>TRBV7-9|TRBJ2-1
CASSLIGYTLNEQFF
>TRBV25-1|TRBJ2-7
CASSVTAQYEQYF
>TRBV9|TRBJ2-2
CASSPLGQGVTGELFF
>TRBV29-1|TRBJ1-1
CSARQLNTEAFF